This T cell receptor (beta chain) is from a study of blood T cell repertoires in COVID-19. Germline loops: CDR1 KGHDR, CDR2 SFDVKD. The length of the CDR3 is 17 residues. With 4 bases removed from V and 1 base from J, the gap between germline ends came to 16 bases. Profiling relied on immunoSEQ multiplex PCR, and the TCRdb table lists in-frame clones only, not all of them. Of more than 150,000 clones listed, 85% to 90% are singletons. The chain is built from TRBV24-1 and TRBJ2-1; perhaps TRBD2 as D (7 bases). The receptor comes from a man between 65 and 80 years old with active or convalescent COVID-19. Sample: peripheral blood. The CDR3 nucleotides read TGTGCCACCAGTGAGGCAAAAGGGAGGGGGTCCTACAATGAGCAGTTCTTC. It specifies CATSEAKGRGSYNEQFF.